This T cell receptor (beta chain) stems from a study of human T cells and chemical hapten exposure. Study-wide context: Donors were sensitized with 2% DPC on the upper inner arm. Study results and limitations: Healthy people's immune response may differ from that of the donors, who had alopecia.

MiXCR, applied by TCRdb to the RACE reads, yields one record per CDR3 protein. Of fewer than 350,000 distinct CDR3 sequences listed, roughly 7.7% were seen once; the top ten hold 0.9% to 1.5%. A few counts support this clonotype. Its specificity is not known. Time point defined: pre-sensitization, week 0. Sample treatment: therapeutic diphenylcyclopropenone sensitization with weekly scalp DPC. The study drew its donors from alopecia patients who were 18 to 70 years old and suitable for DPC. Total RNA was isolated from unfractionated whole blood. Trimming removed 5 bases from V and 6 bases from J; junction bases left unmatched: 10. The germline V gene encodes CDR1 SQVTM and CDR2 ANQGSEA. The CDR3 consists of 14 residues.

The sample in question was whole blood, obtained in connection with sensitization to the hapten diphenylcyclopropenone (DPC). V is TRBV29-1 and J is TRBJ1-5; 7 bases line up with TRBD1. The sequence came from a man between 18 and 29 years old with alopecia areata. Some clones in this sample may be carry-over from other donors' samples. DNA for the CDR3: TGCAGCGTTTGCAACAGGGGAATCGGTCAGCCCCAGCATTTT. It specifies CSVCNRGIGQPQHF.